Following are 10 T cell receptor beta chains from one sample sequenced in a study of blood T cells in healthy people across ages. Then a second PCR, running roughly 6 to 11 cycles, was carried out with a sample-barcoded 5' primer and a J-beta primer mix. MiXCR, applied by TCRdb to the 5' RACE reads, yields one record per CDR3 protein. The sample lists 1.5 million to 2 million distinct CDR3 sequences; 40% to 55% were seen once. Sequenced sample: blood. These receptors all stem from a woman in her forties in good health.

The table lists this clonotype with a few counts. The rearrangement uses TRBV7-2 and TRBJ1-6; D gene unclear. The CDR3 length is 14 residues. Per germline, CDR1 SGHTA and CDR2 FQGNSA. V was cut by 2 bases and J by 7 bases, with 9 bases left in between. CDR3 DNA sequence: TGTGCCAGCAGCTTATCACCTACGAATTCACCCCTCCACTTT. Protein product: CASSLSPTNSPLHF.

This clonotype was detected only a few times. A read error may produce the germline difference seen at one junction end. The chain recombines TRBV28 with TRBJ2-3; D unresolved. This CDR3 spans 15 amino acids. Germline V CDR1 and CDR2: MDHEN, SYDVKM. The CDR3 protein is CASSLDWRSTDTQYF. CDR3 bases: TGTGCCAGCAGTTTAGACTGGCGAAGCACGGATACGCAGTATTTT.

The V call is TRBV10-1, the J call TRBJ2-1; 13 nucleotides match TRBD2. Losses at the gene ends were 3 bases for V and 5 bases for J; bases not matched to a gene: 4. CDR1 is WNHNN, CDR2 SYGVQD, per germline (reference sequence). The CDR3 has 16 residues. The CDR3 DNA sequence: TGCGCCAGCAGTGACCCACTAGCGGGGGGGAACAATGAGCAGTTCTTC. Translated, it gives CASSDPLAGGNNEQFF.

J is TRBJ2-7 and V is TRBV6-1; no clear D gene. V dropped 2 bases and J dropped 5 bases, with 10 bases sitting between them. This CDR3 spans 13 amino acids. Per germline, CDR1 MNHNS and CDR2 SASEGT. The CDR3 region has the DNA TGTGCCAGCAGTGAACCCGGCCGGGACGAGCAGTACTTC. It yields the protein CASSEPGRDEQYF.

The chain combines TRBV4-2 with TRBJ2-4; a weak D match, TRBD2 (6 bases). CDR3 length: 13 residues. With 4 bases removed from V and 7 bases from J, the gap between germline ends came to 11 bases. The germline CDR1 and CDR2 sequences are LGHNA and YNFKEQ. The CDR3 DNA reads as TGTGCCAGCAGCCCGGCCCGGGGGAACATTCAGTACTTC. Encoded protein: CASSPARGNIQYF.

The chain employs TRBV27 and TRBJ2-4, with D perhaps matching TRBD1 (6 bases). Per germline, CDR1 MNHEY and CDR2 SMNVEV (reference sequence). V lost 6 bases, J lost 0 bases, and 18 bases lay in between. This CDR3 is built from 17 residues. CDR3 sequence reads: CASRNITGSKAKNIQYF. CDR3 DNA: TGTGCCAGCAGGAATATTACAGGGAGCAAAGCCAAAAACATTCAGTACTTC.

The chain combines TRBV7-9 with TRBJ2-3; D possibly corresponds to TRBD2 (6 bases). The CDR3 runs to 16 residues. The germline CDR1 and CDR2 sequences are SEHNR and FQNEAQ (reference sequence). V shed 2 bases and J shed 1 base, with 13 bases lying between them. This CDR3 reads CASSLMGRQRTDTQYF. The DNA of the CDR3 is TGTGCCAGCAGCTTAATGGGGAGGCAGCGCACAGATACGCAGTATTTT. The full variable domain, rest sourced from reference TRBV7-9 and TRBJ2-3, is DTGVSQNPRHKITKRGQNVTFRCDPISEHNRLYWYRQTLGQGPEFLTYFQNEAQLEKSRLLSDRFSAERPKGSFSTLEIQRTEQGDSAMYLCASSLMGRQRTDTQYFGPGTRLTVL.

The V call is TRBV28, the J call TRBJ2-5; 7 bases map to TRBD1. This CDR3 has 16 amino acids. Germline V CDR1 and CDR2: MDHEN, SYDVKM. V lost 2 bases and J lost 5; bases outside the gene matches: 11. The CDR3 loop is CASSLNSERGQETQYF. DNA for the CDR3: TGTGCCAGCAGTTTAAATTCGGAGAGGGGGCAGGAGACCCAGTACTTC.

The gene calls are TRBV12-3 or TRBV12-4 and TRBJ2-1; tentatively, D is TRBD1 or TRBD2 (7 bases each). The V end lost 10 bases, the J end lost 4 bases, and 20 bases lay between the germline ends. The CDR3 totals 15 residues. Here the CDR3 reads CATRGAGTVYNEQFF. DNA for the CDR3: TGTGCCACACGGGGGGCCGGGACAGTATACAATGAGCAGTTCTTC.

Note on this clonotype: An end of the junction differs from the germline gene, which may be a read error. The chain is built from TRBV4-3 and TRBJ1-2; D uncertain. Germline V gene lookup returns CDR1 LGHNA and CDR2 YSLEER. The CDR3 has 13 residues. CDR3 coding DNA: TGTGCCAGCAGCCAAGATCGAGGAAGCGGCTACACCTTC. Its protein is CASSQDRGSGYTF.